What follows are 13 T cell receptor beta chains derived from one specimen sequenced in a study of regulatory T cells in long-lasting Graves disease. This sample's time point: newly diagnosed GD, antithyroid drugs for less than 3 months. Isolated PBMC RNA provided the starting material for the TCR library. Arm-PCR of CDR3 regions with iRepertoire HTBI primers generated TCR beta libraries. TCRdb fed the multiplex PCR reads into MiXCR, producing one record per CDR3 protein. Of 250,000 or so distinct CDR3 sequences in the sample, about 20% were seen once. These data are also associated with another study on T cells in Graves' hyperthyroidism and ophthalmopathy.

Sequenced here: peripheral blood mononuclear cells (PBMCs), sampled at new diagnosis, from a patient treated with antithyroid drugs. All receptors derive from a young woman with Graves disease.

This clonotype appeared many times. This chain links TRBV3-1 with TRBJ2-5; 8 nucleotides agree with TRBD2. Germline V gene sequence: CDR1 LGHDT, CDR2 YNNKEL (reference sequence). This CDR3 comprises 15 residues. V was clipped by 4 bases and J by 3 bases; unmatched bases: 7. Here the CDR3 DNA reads TGTGCCAGCAGCCGCCAACTAGCGGTTGAAGAGACCCAGTACTTC. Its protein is CASSRQLAVEETQYF.

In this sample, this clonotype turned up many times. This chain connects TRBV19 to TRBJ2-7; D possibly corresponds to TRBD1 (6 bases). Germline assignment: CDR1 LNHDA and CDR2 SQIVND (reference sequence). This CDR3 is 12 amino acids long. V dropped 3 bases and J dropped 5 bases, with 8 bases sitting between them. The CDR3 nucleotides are TGTGCCAGTAGTATCTCAGGGGACGAGCAGTACTTC. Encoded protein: CASSISGDEQYF.

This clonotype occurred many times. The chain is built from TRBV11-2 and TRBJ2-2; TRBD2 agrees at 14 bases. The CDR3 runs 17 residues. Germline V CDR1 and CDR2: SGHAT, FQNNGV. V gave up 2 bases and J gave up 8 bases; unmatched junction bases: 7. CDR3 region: CASSLRRTSGRRGELFF. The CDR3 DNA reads TGTGCCAGCAGCTTACGGAGGACTAGCGGGAGGAGGGGGGAGCTGTTTTTT.

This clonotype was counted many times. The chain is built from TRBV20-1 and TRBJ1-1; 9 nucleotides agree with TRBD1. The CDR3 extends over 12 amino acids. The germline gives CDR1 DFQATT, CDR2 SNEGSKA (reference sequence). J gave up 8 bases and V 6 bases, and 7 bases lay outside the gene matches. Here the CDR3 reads CSARDRVAEAFF. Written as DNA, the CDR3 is TGCAGTGCAAGGGACAGGGTGGCCGAAGCTTTCTTT.

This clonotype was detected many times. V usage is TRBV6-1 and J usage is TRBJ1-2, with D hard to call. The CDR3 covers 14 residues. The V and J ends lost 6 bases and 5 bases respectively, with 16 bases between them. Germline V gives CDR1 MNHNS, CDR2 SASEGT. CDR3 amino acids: CASRQSGLLYGYTF. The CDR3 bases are TGTGCCAGCAGACAGAGCGGTCTTCTATATGGCTACACCTTC.

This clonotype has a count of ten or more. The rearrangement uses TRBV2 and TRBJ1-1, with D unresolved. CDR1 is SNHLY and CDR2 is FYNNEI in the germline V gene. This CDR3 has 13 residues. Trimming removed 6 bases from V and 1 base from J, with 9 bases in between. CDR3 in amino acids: CASSDRRNTEAFF. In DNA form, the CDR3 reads TGTGCCAGCAGCGACCGACGGAACACTGAAGCTTTCTTT.

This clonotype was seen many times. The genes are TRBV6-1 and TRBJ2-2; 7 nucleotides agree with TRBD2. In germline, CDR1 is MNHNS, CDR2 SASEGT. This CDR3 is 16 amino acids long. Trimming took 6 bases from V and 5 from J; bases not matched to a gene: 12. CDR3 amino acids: CASRNGGGGGTGELFF. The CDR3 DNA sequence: TGTGCCAGCAGAAACGGTGGGGGGGGAGGGACCGGGGAGCTGTTTTTT.

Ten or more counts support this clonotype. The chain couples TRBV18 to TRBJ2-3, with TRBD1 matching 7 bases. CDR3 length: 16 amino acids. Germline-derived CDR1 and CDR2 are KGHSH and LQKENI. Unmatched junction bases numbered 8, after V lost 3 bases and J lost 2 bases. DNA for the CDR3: TGTGCCAGCTCACCGGCAATCGAGGGGGCCACAGATACGCAGTATTTT. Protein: CASSPAIEGATDTQYF.

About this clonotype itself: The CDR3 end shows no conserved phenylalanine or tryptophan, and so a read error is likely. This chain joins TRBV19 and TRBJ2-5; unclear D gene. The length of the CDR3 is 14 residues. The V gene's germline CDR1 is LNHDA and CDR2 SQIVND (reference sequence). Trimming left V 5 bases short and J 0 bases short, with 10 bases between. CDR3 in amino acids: CASSVLGYQETQYL. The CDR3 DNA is TGTGCCAGTAGTGTTCTAGGGTACCAAGAGACCCAGTACCTC.

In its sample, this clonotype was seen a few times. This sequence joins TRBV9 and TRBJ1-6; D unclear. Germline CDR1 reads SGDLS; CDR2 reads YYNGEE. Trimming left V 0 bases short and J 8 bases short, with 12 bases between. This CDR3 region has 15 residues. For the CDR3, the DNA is TGTGCCAGCAGCGTAGAATCGAGGCAAGATTCACCCCTCCACTTT. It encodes CASSVESRQDSPLHF.

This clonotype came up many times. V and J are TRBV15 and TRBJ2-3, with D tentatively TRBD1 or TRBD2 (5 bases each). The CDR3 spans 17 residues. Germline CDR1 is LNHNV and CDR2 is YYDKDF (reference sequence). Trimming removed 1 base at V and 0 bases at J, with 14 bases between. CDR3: CATSRGPGTPSTDTQYF. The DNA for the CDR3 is TGTGCCACCAGCAGAGGCCCCGGGACCCCGAGCACAGATACGCAGTATTTT.

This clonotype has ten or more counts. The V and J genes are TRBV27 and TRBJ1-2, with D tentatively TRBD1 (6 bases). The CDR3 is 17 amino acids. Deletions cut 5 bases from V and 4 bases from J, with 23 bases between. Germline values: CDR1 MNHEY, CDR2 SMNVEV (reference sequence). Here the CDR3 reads CASSKSTRTAAFYGYTF. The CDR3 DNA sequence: TGTGCCAGCAGTAAGTCAACCCGGACAGCCGCGTTCTATGGCTACACCTTC.

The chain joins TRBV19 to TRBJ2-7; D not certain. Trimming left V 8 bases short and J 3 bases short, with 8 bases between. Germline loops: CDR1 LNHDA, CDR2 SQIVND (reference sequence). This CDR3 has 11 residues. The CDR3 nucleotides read TGTGCCAGTGGTAACGTCTACGAGCAGTACTTC. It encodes CASGNVYEQYF.